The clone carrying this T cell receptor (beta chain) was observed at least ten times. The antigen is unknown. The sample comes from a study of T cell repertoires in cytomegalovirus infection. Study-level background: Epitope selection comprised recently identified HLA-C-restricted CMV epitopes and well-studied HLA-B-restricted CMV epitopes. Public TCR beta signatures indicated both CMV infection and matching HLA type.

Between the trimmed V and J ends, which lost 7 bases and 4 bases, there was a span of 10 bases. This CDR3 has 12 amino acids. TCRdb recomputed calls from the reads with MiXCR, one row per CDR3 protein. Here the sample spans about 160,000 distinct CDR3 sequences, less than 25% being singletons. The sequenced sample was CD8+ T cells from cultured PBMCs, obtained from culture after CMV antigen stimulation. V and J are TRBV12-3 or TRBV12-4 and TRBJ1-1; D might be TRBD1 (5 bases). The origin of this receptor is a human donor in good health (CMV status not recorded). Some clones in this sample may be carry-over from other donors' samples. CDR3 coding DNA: TGTGCCAGCATTAGGGGCATCACTGAAGCTTTCTTT. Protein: CASIRGITEAFF.